The 17 T cell receptor beta chains in this list originate from one sample, sequenced in a study of cytomegalovirus exposure and HLA in healthy donors. PCR primers comprised 60 Vbeta and 13 Jbeta primers. Assay used: immunoSEQ multiplex PCR; TCRdb lists only in-frame clones, some missing. The sample holds tens of thousands of clones; around three quarters are singletons and the top ten take about 4.5%. Source material: PBMCs. These TCRs come from a woman aged 40 to 49 in good health and CMV-seropositive.

The rearrangement links TRBV6-1 to TRBJ2-7; the D gene is possibly TRBD1 (5 bases). This CDR3 is 15 amino acids long. CDR1 is MNHNS, CDR2 SASEGT, per germline. V lost 2 bases to trimming and J lost 5 bases, with 16 bases between them. The DNA of the CDR3 is TGTGCCAGCAGTGAATTTGGGCCAGGGATCGACGAGCAGTACTTC. Translation: CASSEFGPGIDEQYF.

The rearrangement joins TRBV4-1 to TRBJ2-5; unclear D gene. Germline V gene data show CDR1 as MGHRA and CDR2 as YSYEKL. V was clipped by 1 base and J by 7 bases, with 7 bases between them. The CDR3 contains 12 residues. This chain's CDR3 is CASSQVSGTQYF. CDR3 sequence (DNA): TGCGCCAGCAGCCAAGTTTCCGGGACCCAGTACTTC.

The V call is TRBV5-4, the J call TRBJ2-7; D possibly corresponds to TRBD2 (6 bases). The CDR3 length is 14 residues. V was shortened by 4 bases and J by 6 bases, with 17 bases between the two germline ends. Germline CDR1 and CDR2: SGHNT and YYREEE (reference sequence). CDR3 region: CASSMREAPLEQYF. DNA of the CDR3: TGTGCCAGCAGCATGAGGGAGGCCCCCCTCGAGCAGTACTTC.

The chain employs TRBV19 and TRBJ2-5; 9 bases are a match to TRBD2. Germline CDR1 reads LNHDA; CDR2 reads SQIVND (reference sequence). The V gene end was trimmed by 3 bases and the J gene end by 2 bases; junction bases not matched to a gene: 4. This CDR3 region has 15 residues. CDR3 DNA sequence: TGTGCCAGTAGTATTAGGGCGGGAGGGCAAGAGACCCAGTACTTC. Translation gives CASSIRAGGQETQYF.

The chain is built from TRBV27 and TRBJ1-4; perhaps TRBD1 as D (6 bases). Trimming removed 3 bases from V and 6 bases from J, with 14 bases in between. Germline CDR1 is MNHEY and CDR2 is SMNVEV (reference sequence). There are 15 residues in the CDR3. The CDR3 coding sequence is TGTGCCAGCAGTTTCATGGGGGCTACTTATGAAAAACTGTTTTTT. Translating gives CASSFMGATYEKLFF.

The V call is TRBV5-1, the J call TRBJ2-5, with 12 nucleotides matching TRBD2. With the DNA end fitting TRBJ2-7 better, the J assignment may be wrong. Germline CDR1 is SGHRS and CDR2 is YFSETQ. This CDR3 is 14 amino acids long. This CDR3 is CASRTSGSPYEQYF. In nucleotides, the CDR3 is TGCGCCAGCAGGACTAGCGGGAGTCCCTACGAGCAGTACTTC.

J is TRBJ2-1 and V is TRBV9; D possibly corresponds to TRBD1 (5 bases). From germline, CDR1 is SGDLS and CDR2 YYNGEE. The CDR3 runs to 14 residues. V shed 7 bases and J shed 5 bases, with 16 bases lying between them. The CDR3: CASGTGIGNNEQFF. In DNA, the CDR3 is TGTGCCAGCGGAACAGGTATTGGCAACAATGAGCAGTTCTTC.

The chain combines TRBV28 with TRBJ1-2, with 12 bases aligning to TRBD1. The CDR3 has 15 amino acids. Per germline, CDR1 MDHEN and CDR2 SYDVKM. Trimming at V came to 8 bases and at J to 7 bases, leaving 11 bases not matched to a gene. CDR3 in DNA: TGTGCCAGCGAGTCGGGACAGGGGGCATGGGGTGGCTACACCTTC. Its translation: CASESGQGAWGGYTF.

This clone has a single count. This sample includes further DNA sequences coding for the same CDR3. CDR3 coding DNA: TGTGCCAGCAGCCGACTAGCGGGGGGGGAGCAGTTCTTC. Its protein product is CASSRLAGGEQFF. V and J are TRBV5-4 and TRBJ2-1; 14 nucleotides align to TRBD2. Per germline, CDR1 SGHNT and CDR2 YYREEE (reference sequence). Trimming cost V 4 bases and J 10 bases; bases outside gene matches: 1. CDR3 length: 13 amino acids.

This clone was seen a handful of times. This chain joins TRBV29-1 and TRBJ2-6, with unresolved D. CDR3 length: 12 amino acids. The germline V gene encodes CDR1 SQVTM and CDR2 ANQGSEA. CDR3 in amino acids: CSVIFGANVLTF. CDR3 nucleotide sequence: TGCAGTGTAATCTTTGGGGCCAACGTCCTGACTTTC.

This rearrangement joins TRBV16 to TRBJ1-1; no clear D gene. The CDR3 covers 13 residues. The germline CDR1 and CDR2 sequences are KGHSY and FQNENV. Deletions cut 2 bases from V and 7 bases from J, with 11 bases between. The CDR3 nucleotides read TGTGCCAGCAGCCAACGGTTGTCGGTTGAAGCTTTCTTT. This codes for CASSQRLSVEAFF.

The V and J genes are TRBV19 and TRBJ2-3; D perhaps matches TRBD2 (6 bases). This CDR3 is built from 15 residues. In germline, CDR1 is LNHDA, CDR2 SQIVND (reference sequence). The V end was cut by 3 bases, the J end by 3 bases, with 13 bases between. CDR3 in DNA: TGTGCCAGTAGTATGACTAGGATGGTGACAGATACGCAGTATTTT. Translating it yields CASSMTRMVTDTQYF. Full variable domain (outside the CDR3, taken from reference TRBV19 and TRBJ2-3): DGGITQSPKYLFRKEGQNVTLSCEQNLNHDAMYWYRQDPGQGLRLIYYSQIVNDFQKGDIAEGYSVSREKKESFPLTVTSAQKNPTAFYLCASSMTRMVTDTQYFGPGTRLTVL.

J is TRBJ2-7 and V is TRBV10-3, with 9 bases identical to TRBD1. The CDR3 is 15 amino acids. The germline V gene encodes CDR1 ENHRY and CDR2 SYGVKD. V was pared by 1 base and J by 5 bases, with 6 bases of the junction left unmatched. This CDR3 is CAISELTGGWHEQYF. CDR3 in DNA: TGTGCCATCAGTGAGTTAACAGGGGGCTGGCACGAGCAGTACTTC.

V gene TRBV6-4 combines with J gene TRBJ2-2; no firm D call. The ends were cut back, 6 bases at V and 6 bases at J, with 17 bases in the middle. This CDR3 spans 15 amino acids. CDR1 is MRHNA, CDR2 SNTAGT, per germline. For the CDR3, the DNA is TGTGCCAGCAGCCCGCTAGGAGAGCAACCCGGGGAGCTGTTTTTT. It yields the protein CASSPLGEQPGELFF.

The chain combines TRBV27 with TRBJ1-1, with a tentative D call TRBD1 (6 bases). Germline V lookup: CDR1 MNHEY, CDR2 SMNVEV (reference sequence). The V end was cut by 4 bases, the J end by 1 base, with 10 bases between. The CDR3 runs to 14 residues. The CDR3 coding sequence is TGTGCCAGCAGTTACCCAGGGGCGAACACTGAAGCTTTCTTT. Its protein is CASSYPGANTEAFF.

The V gene is TRBV10-1, the J gene TRBJ2-7, with 8 bases fitting TRBD1. This CDR3 spans 15 amino acids. V shed 1 base and J 0 bases; nucleotides not matched to a gene: 2. Germline CDR1 reads WNHNN; CDR2 reads SYGVQD (reference sequence). The chain's CDR3 is CASSEWGQDSYEQYF. For the CDR3, the DNA is TGCGCCAGCAGTGAGTGGGGACAGGACTCCTACGAGCAGTACTTC.

This chain uses TRBV30 with TRBJ2-7; 8 bases fit TRBD2. Trimming cost V 5 bases and J 2 bases; bases outside gene matches: 2. The CDR3 spans 12 residues. Germline CDR1 reads GTSNPN; CDR2 reads SVGIG (reference sequence). CDR3 sequence reads: CAWRAGAYEQYF. The CDR3 nucleotides read TGTGCCTGGCGAGCGGGAGCCTACGAGCAGTACTTC.